Below, 10 T cell receptor beta chains from the same sample are listed, as sequenced in a study of graft-versus-host responses after intestinal transplantation. Using immunoSEQ multiplex PCR, the repertoire was profiled, and TCRdb retains in-frame clones only, with some absent. The repertoire holds more than 90,000 clones, with roughly nine tenths as singletons. The antigens of these receptors remain unknown. Sequences were derived from unstimulated CD4+ T cells sorted from spleen or lymph node cells, sampled before transplant. All receptors come from a human donor who was the organ donor for an intestinal transplant.

The rearrangement uses TRBV5-1 and TRBJ2-5; possibly TRBD1 for D (5 bases). Germline assignment: CDR1 SGHRS and CDR2 YFSETQ. With 4 bases removed from V and 3 bases from J, the gap between germline ends came to 10 bases. CDR3 length: 13 residues. CDR3 sequence reads: CASSRTREETQYF. CDR3 sequence (DNA): TGCGCCAGCAGCCGGACACGGGAAGAGACCCAGTACTTC.

The CDR3 region is CASSSQGQGSGANVLTF. The CDR3 nucleotides are TGTGCCAGCAGCTCGCAGGGACAGGGCTCTGGGGCCAACGTCCTGACTTTC. J is TRBJ2-6 and V is TRBV7-2; 9 positions agree with TRBD1. The CDR3 is 17 residues long. Germline V gene data show CDR1 as SGHTA and CDR2 as FQGNSA. The trim removed 4 bases at V and 0 bases at J, leaving 4 bases unmatched.

In this sample, this clone turned up once. The rearrangement links TRBV10-2 to TRBJ2-7; TRBD2 agrees at 13 bases. This CDR3 is 17 amino acids long. Per the germline V gene, CDR1 is WSHSY and CDR2 is SAAADI. V lost 6 bases and J lost 3; bases outside the gene matches: 11. CDR3 protein: CASRGTSGTPGDYEQYF. CDR3 sequence (DNA): TGCGCCAGCAGGGGGACTAGCGGGACTCCAGGGGACTACGAGCAGTACTTC.

V gene TRBV18 combines with J gene TRBJ2-3; TRBD1 might be the D (6 bases). Deletions cut 6 bases from V and 0 bases from J, with 13 bases between. Per the germline V gene, CDR1 is KGHSH and CDR2 is LQKENI. The CDR3 has 15 amino acids. The chain's CDR3 is CASSRRTASTDTQYF. The CDR3 DNA is TGTGCCAGCTCCCGCCGGACAGCTAGCACAGATACGCAGTATTTT. The full variable domain, rest sourced from reference TRBV18 and TRBJ2-3, is NAGVMQNPRHLVRRRGQEARLRCSPMKGHSHVYWYRQLPEEGLKFMVYLQKENIIDESGMPKERFSAEFPKEGPSILRIQQVVRGDSAAYFCASSRRTASTDTQYFGPGTRLTVL.

This clone occurred once. The J gene is TRBJ1-3, the V gene TRBV2; D remains ambiguous. V lost 5 bases to trimming and J lost 0 bases, with 14 bases between them. CDR1 and CDR2 from the germline V gene are SNHLY and FYNNEI. CDR3 size: 16 residues. The CDR3 nucleotides are TGTGCCAGCAGTTCGGAACTTACTAGCTCTGGAAACACCATATATTTT. Amino acid sequence: CASSSELTSSGNTIYF.

V and J are TRBV5-6 and TRBJ2-3; 7 positions match TRBD2. V was clipped by 0 bases and J by 11 bases; unmatched bases: 6. In germline, CDR1 is SGHDT, CDR2 YYEEEE. The CDR3 has 13 residues. The DNA of the CDR3 is TGTGCCAGCAGCTTGGCAGGGACTAATCTGCAGTATTTT. This encodes CASSLAGTNLQYF. The full variable domain, completed using reference TRBV5-6 and TRBJ2-3, is DAGVTQSPTHLIKTRGQQVTLRCSPKSGHDTVSWYQQALGQGPQFIFQYYEEEERQRGNFPDRFSGHQFPNYSSELNVNALLLGDSALYLCASSLAGTNLQYFGPGTRLTVL.

The chain combines TRBV11-2 with TRBJ2-3, with 7 bases that match TRBD2. The germline V gene has CDR1 SGHAT and CDR2 FQNNGV. The CDR3 runs to 18 residues. The V and J ends lost 6 bases and 5 bases, in that order; junction bases with no gene match: 20. The CDR3 loop reads CASRETFAQREVEDTQYF. The DNA for the CDR3 is TGTGCCAGCAGAGAGACTTTTGCCCAGCGGGAAGTTGAAGATACGCAGTATTTT.

This clone was picked up one time. V usage is TRBV6-1 and J usage is TRBJ2-1; weak D call: TRBD2 (6 bases). V lost 4 bases to trimming and J lost 0 bases, with 16 bases between them. The CDR3 totals 17 residues. CDR1 and CDR2 from the germline V gene are MNHNS and SASEGT. The CDR3 region is CASSAPQAGSSYNEQFF. As DNA, the CDR3 is TGTGCCAGCAGTGCACCCCAAGCGGGCAGCTCCTACAATGAGCAGTTCTTC.

The rearrangement uses TRBV30 and TRBJ1-5; tentative D call: TRBD1 (5 bases). CDR3 length: 14 residues. The germline CDR1 and CDR2 sequences are GTSNPN and SVGIG (reference sequence). V was pared by 4 bases and J by 4 bases, with 14 bases between. Here the CDR3 reads CAWKGAGGNQPQHF. In nucleotides, the CDR3 is TGTGCCTGGAAAGGGGCGGGAGGGAATCAGCCCCAGCATTTT.

The chain is built from TRBV6-5 and TRBJ2-3, with 7 bases lining up with TRBD2. CDR1 and CDR2 from the germline V gene are MNHEY and SVGAGI. This CDR3 is built from 16 residues. J lost 3 bases, V lost 0 bases, and 6 bases had no gene match. The CDR3 sequence is CASSYSRGRETDTQYF. The DNA of the CDR3 is TGTGCCAGCAGTTACTCACGGGGGAGGGAAACAGATACGCAGTATTTT.